The 8 T cell receptor beta chains presented below share a single source sample, sequenced in a study of chemoradiotherapy in HPV16-positive cancers. This table comes from immunoSEQ multiplex PCR, and its TCRdb copy is limited to in-frame clones, with some not included. The top ten hold under 2% of the sample, which has about 6,500 clones, around 90% seen once. This specimen consisted of blood, obtained from a patient who underwent chemoradiotherapy. The receptors originated from a human donor with HPV-associated anogenital cancer.

This clone was picked up a small number of times. This chain uses TRBV6-5 with TRBJ1-5; 7 bases map to TRBD1. The CDR3 spans 14 residues. Germline lookup yields CDR1 MNHEY and CDR2 SVGAGI. V shed 6 bases and J 4 bases; nucleotides not matched to a gene: 6. The CDR3 spells CASSPGQKNQPQHF. CDR3 DNA sequence: TGTGCCAGCAGCCCGGGACAGAAAAATCAGCCCCAGCATTTT.

This chain joins TRBV5-5 and TRBJ2-1; D gene uncertain. The CDR3 consists of 14 residues. V lost 3 bases, J lost 4 bases, and 11 bases lay in between. Germline V gene sequence: CDR1 SGHKS, CDR2 YYEKEE (reference sequence). The DNA for the CDR3 is TGTGCCAGCAGCTATCCAACAGAGTACAATGAGCAGTTCTTC. It codes for CASSYPTEYNEQFF.

This clone was picked up a small number of times. The chain couples TRBV27 to TRBJ1-2; no firm D call. CDR1 and CDR2 from the germline V gene are MNHEY and SMNVEV (reference sequence). The length of the CDR3 is 11 residues. Between the trimmed V and J ends, which lost 3 bases and 5 bases, there was a span of 4 bases. The CDR3 bases are TGTGCCAGCAGTTTGTTTTATGGCTACACCTTC. This sequence encodes CASSLFYGYTF.

This rearrangement joins TRBV7-2 to TRBJ2-3, with TRBD2 identical over 12 bases. Germline V gene data show CDR1 as SGHTA and CDR2 as FQGNSA. J was trimmed by 10 bases and V by 6 bases; bases with no gene match: 11. CDR3 length: 15 residues. The CDR3 DNA is TGTGCCAGCAGTCCTAGCGGGGGGGGCCGTGTATCGCAGTATTTT. It encodes CASSPSGGGRVSQYF.

This clone appeared once. This rearrangement joins TRBV6-6 to TRBJ2-5, with 9 bases lining up with TRBD2. Trimming cost V 8 bases and J 1 base; bases outside gene matches: 11. The CDR3 loop spans 16 amino acids. The V gene's germline CDR1 is MNHNY and CDR2 SVGAGI (reference sequence). The CDR3 region is CASVGAGGLPQETQYF. The CDR3 DNA reads TGTGCCAGCGTGGGGGCGGGGGGGCTTCCCCAAGAGACCCAGTACTTC.

The chain has TRBV27 and TRBJ1-2; D is unresolved. Germline CDR1 and CDR2: MNHEY and SMNVEV (reference sequence). V was pared by 0 bases and J by 0 bases, with 8 bases between. This CDR3 comprises 15 residues. CDR3 nucleotide sequence: TGTGCCAGCAGTTTATCGGCCCAGACTAACTATGGCTACACCTTC. Amino acid sequence: CASSLSAQTNYGYTF.

The rearrangement links TRBV12-5 to TRBJ2-7; possible D gene TRBD1, 5 bases. Germline CDR1 is LGHNT and CDR2 is FRNRAP. Trimming stripped 2 bases from V and 5 bases from J, with 19 bases between. CDR3 length: 16 residues. CDR3 bases: TGTGCTAGTGGTTTGAAGCCAAGCTTCAGGGTACACGAGCAGTACTTC. This gives the protein CASGLKPSFRVHEQYF. Looking up the rest from reference TRBV12-5 and TRBJ2-7 gives the full variable domain: DARVTQTPRHKVTEMGQEVTMRCQPILGHNTVFWYRQTMMQGLELLAYFRNRAPLDDSGMPKDRFSAEMPDATLATLKIQPSEPRDSAVYFCASGLKPSFRVHEQYFGPGTRLTVT.

The chain is built from TRBV11-2 and TRBJ2-5; D possibly corresponds to TRBD1 (5 bases). The germline CDR1 and CDR2 sequences are SGHAT and FQNNGV. The length of the CDR3 is 14 residues. Deletions cut 7 bases from V and 2 bases from J, with 14 bases between. CDR3 loop: CASTPQVGQETQYF. The CDR3 DNA reads as TGTGCCAGCACCCCACAGGTCGGGCAAGAGACCCAGTACTTC.